This TCR beta chain stems from a study of PD-L1 blockade in urothelial cancer. Looking at the study overall: Prior chemotherapy ranged from 0 to 3 regimens per patient.

The time point is: pretreatment peripheral blood. Each patient's cancer was a locally advanced or metastatic urothelial carcinoma. The CDR3 has 16 residues. The germline gives CDR1 KGHSH, CDR2 LQKENI. V lost 3 bases to trimming and J lost 4 bases; unmatched junction nucleotides: 9. Each PCR reaction had synthetic TCR analog templates spiked into it. Assay: immunoSEQ multiplex PCR; the TCRdb copy retains only in-frame clones and omits some. Of tens of thousands of clones in the sample, 90% were seen once. This clone was picked up a small number of times. The chain recombines TRBV18 with TRBJ1-1; TRBD1 matches 9 bases. Sequenced here: PBMCs, sampled around atezolizumab (anti-PD-L1) treatment. This receptor was obtained from a man aged 60 to 69 with urothelial cancer. This CDR3 is CASSPFFNRGLTEAFF. The DNA for the CDR3 is TGTGCCAGCTCACCGTTTTTTAACAGGGGGCTCACTGAAGCTTTCTTT.